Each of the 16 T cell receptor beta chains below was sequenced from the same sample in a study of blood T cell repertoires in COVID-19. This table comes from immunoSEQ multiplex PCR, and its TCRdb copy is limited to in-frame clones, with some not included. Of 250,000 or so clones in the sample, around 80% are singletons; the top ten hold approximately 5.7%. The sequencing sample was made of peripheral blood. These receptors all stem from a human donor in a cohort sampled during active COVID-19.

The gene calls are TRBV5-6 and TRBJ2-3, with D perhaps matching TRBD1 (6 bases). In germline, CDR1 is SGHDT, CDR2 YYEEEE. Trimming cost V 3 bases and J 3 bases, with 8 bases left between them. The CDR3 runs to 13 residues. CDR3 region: CASSSGQTDTQYF. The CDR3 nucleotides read TGTGCCAGCAGCTCGGGACAAACAGATACGCAGTATTTT.

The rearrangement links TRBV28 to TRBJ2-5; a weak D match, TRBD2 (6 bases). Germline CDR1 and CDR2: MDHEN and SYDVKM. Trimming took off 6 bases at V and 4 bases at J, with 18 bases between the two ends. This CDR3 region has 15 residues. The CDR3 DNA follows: TGTGCCAGCAGGCCAGGGCGTGGGAGGAGAGAGACCCAGTACTTC. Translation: CASRPGRGRRETQYF. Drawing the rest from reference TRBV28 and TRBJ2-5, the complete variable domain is DVKVTQSSRYLVKRTGEKVFLECVQDMDHENMFWYRQDPGLGLRLIYFSYDVKMKEKGDIPEGYSVSREKKERFSLILESASTNQTSMYLCASRPGRGRRETQYFGPGTRLLVL.

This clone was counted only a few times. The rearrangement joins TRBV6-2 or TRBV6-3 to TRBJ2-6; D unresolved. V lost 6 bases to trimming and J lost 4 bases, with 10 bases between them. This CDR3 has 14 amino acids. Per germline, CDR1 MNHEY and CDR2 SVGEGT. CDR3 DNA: TGTGCCAGCAGCAAAATAGTGGGGGCCAACGTCCTGACTTTC. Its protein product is CASSKIVGANVLTF.

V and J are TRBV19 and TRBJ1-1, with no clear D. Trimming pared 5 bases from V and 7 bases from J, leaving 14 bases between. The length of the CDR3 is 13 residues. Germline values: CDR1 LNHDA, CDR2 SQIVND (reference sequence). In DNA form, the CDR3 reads TGTGCCAGTAGTGTCGGAAAGGGAGGTGAAGCTTTCTTT. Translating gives CASSVGKGGEAFF.

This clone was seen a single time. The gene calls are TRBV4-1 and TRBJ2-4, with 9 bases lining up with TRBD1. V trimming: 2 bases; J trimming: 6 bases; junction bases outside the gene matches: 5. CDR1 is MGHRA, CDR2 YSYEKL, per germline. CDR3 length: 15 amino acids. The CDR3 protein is CASSQLTGGPNIQYF. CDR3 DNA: TGCGCCAGCAGCCAACTTACAGGGGGCCCAAACATTCAGTACTTC.

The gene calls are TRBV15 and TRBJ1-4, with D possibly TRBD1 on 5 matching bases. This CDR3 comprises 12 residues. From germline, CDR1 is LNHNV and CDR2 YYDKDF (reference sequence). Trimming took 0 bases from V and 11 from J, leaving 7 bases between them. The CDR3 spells CATSRDRAKLFF. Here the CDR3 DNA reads TGTGCCACCAGCAGAGACAGGGCGAAACTGTTTTTT. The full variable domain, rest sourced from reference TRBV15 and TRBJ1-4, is DAMVIQNPRYQVTQFGKPVTLSCSQTLNHNVMYWYQQKSSQAPKLLFHYYDKDFNNEADTPDNFQSRRPNTSFCFLDIRSPGLGDTAMYLCATSRDRAKLFFGSGTQLSVL.

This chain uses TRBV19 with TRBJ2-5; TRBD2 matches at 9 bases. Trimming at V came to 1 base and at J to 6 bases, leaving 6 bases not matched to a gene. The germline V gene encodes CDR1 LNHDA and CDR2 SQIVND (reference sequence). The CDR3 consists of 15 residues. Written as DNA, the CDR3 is TGTGCCAGTAGTATAGGCGGAGCGGGAGGAAAGACCCAGTACTTC. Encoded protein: CASSIGGAGGKTQYF.

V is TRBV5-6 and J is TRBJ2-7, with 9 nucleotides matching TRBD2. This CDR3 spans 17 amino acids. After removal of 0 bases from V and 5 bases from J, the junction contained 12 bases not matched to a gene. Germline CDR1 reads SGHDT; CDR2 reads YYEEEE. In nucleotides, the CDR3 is TGTGCCAGCAGCTTGGAACTAGCGGGTTTTATACGGGACGAGCAGTACTTC. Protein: CASSLELAGFIRDEQYF.

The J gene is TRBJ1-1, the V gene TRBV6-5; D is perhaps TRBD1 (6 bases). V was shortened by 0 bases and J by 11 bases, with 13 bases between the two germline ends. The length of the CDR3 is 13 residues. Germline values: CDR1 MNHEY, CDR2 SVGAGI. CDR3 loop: CASSYSTWGRAFF. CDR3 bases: TGTGCCAGCAGTTACTCGACTTGGGGGCGGGCTTTCTTT.

The CDR3 reads CAWSTASTKDGYTF. The CDR3 DNA sequence: TGTGCCTGGAGCACCGCTAGCACGAAAGATGGCTACACCTTC. The rearrangement joins TRBV30 to TRBJ1-2; D not resolved. V gave up 3 bases and J gave up 6 bases, with 17 bases separating them. This CDR3 has 14 residues. Germline loops: CDR1 GTSNPN, CDR2 SVGIG (reference sequence).

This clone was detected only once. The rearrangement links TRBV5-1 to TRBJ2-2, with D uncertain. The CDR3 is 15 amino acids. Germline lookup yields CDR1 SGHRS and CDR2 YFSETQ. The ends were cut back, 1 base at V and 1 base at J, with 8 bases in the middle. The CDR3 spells CASSLMALNTGELFF. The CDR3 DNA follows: TGCGCCAGCAGCTTGATGGCATTGAACACCGGGGAGCTGTTTTTT.

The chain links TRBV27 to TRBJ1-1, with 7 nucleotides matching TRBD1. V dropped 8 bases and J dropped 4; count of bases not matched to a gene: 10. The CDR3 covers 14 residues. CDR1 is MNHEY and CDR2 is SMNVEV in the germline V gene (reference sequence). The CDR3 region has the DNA TGTGCCAGCGGCCTCAGGGGGGCTGGCACTGAAGCTTTCTTT. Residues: CASGLRGAGTEAFF.

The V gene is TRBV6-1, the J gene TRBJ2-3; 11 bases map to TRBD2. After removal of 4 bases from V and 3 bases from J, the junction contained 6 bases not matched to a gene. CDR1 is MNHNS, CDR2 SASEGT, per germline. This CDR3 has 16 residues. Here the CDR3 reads CASSGSLAGGTDTQYF. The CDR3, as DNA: TGTGCCAGCAGTGGGTCCCTAGCGGGAGGTACAGATACGCAGTATTTT.

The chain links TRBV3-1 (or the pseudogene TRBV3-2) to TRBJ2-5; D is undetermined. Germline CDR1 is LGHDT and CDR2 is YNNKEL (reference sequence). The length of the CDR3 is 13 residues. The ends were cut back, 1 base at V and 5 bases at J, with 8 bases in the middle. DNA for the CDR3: TGTGCCAGCAGCCAAGTTAATCGTGAGACCCAGTACTTC. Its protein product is CASSQVNRETQYF.

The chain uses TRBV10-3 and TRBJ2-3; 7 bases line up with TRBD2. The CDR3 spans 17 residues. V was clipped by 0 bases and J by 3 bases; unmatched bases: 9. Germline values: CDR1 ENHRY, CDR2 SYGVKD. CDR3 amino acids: CAISESTGSGRTDTQYF. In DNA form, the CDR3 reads TGTGCCATCAGTGAGTCGACGGGGTCCGGGAGGACAGATACGCAGTATTTT.

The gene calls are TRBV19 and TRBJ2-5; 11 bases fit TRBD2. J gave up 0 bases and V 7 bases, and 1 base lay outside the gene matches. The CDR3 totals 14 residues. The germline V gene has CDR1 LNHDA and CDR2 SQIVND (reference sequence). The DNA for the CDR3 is TGTGCCAGTATGGGACTAGCGGACCAAGAGACCCAGTACTTC. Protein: CASMGLADQETQYF.